This T cell receptor (beta chain) comes out of a study of regulatory T cells in long-lasting Graves disease. Across the whole study: The antithyroid drugs taken by newly diagnosed Graves' patients had been used for under 3 months.

This clonotype was counted a few times. Its antigen remains unknown. Time point of the sample: newly diagnosed GD, antithyroid drugs for less than 3 months. From PBMCs, RNA was extracted and then used to make the TCR library. Researchers made TCR beta libraries by using iRepertoire HTBI primers and running Arm-PCR on CDR3 regions. TCRdb re-derived calls from the multiplex PCR reads in MiXCR, one entry per CDR3 protein. The data hold hundreds of thousands of distinct CDR3 sequences, with roughly 18% observed a single time. Overall study findings and caveats: Sample size was small, which may have lowered accuracy. Comparison showed that persistent patients shared more public clonotypes (about 2,600) than new patients (966).

This TCR derives from a female donor with Graves disease. This sample comprised peripheral blood mononuclear cells (PBMCs), obtained at new diagnosis, from a patient treated with antithyroid drugs.

CDR3 loop: CSAATGLGNQPQHF. The CDR3 nucleotides are TGCAGTGCCGCCACAGGGTTGGGCAATCAGCCCCAGCATTTT. J is TRBJ1-5 and V is TRBV20-1; a possible D gene is TRBD1 (6 bases). V dropped 6 bases and J dropped 2 bases, with 14 bases sitting between them. CDR1 and CDR2 (germline): DFQATT, SNEGSKA (reference sequence). This CDR3 has 14 amino acids.